What follows are 6 T cell receptor beta chains derived from one specimen sequenced in a study of cytomegalovirus exposure and HLA in healthy donors. The PCR ran on 60 Vbeta and 13 Jbeta primers. Generated by immunoSEQ multiplex PCR, the TCRdb table keeps only in-frame clones and is missing some. This sample has about 120,000 clones; around 80% occur once, and the top ten carry roughly 2.6%. Material: PBMCs. The receptors derive from a female donor in good health and CMV-seronegative.

The chain uses TRBV9 and TRBJ2-5, with 8 positions matching TRBD2. The germline CDR1 and CDR2 sequences are SGDLS and YYNGEE. This CDR3 spans 15 amino acids. The J segment lost 3 bases and the V segment lost 3 bases, leaving 7 bases of the junction unmatched. The CDR3 loop reads CASSAQGLGEETQYF. The CDR3 DNA follows: TGTGCCAGCAGCGCCCAGGGACTAGGGGAAGAGACCCAGTACTTC.

This clone occurred once. The genes are TRBV10-1 and TRBJ1-2, with 10 nucleotides matching TRBD1. CDR3 length: 20 amino acids. The junction had 23 bases not matched to a gene; V was cut back by 6 bases and J by 4 bases. CDR1 is WNHNN and CDR2 is SYGVQD in the germline V gene (reference sequence). The CDR3 here is CASRETGGDALYPLFYGYTF. Here the CDR3 DNA reads TGCGCCAGCAGGGAGACAGGGGGCGACGCCTTATACCCATTGTTCTATGGCTACACCTTC.

This clone occurred once. The chain has TRBV30 and TRBJ2-7, with D maybe TRBD2 (5 bases). This CDR3 contains 13 residues. Germline V CDR1 and CDR2: GTSNPN, SVGIG (reference sequence). V gave up 7 bases and J gave up 4 bases, with 17 bases separating them. CDR3 DNA sequence: TGTGCCTACGGGGATAGGGAGCCGTACGAGCAGTACTTC. Translation: CAYGDREPYEQYF.

V is TRBV5-1 and J is TRBJ2-1, with 12 bases matching TRBD2. Germline V gene lookup returns CDR1 SGHRS and CDR2 YFSETQ. The CDR3 extends over 16 amino acids. Trimming at V came to 4 bases and at J to 9 bases, leaving 11 bases not matched to a gene. Here the CDR3 DNA reads TGCGCCAGCAGCCCGAACCCTAGCGGGGGGGCCATTGAGCAGTTCTTC. Translation: CASSPNPSGGAIEQFF. The full variable domain, with the rest looked up from reference TRBV5-1 and TRBJ2-1, is KAGVTQTPRYLIKTRGQQVTLSCSPISGHRSVSWYQQTPGQGLQFLFEYFSETQRNKGNFPGRFSGRQFSNSRSEMNVSTLELGDSALYLCASSPNPSGGAIEQFFGPGTRLTVL.

The J gene is TRBJ1-2, the V gene TRBV23-1; possibly TRBD1 for D (6 bases). TRBV23-1 falls under the ORF class, with uncertain function. The V gene lost 2 bases and the J gene lost 4 bases, with 14 bases spanning the gap. This CDR3 is 15 amino acids long. The CDR3 nucleotides read TGCGCCAGCAGTCAACCTAAACAGGGCCTCTATGGCTACACCTTC. Its translation is CASSQPKQGLYGYTF.

In DNA form, the CDR3 reads TGCGCCAGCAGCCAAGAGCTAGGGGGCGTTTACGAGCAGTACTTC. Protein: CASSQELGGVYEQYF. This chain connects TRBV4-1 to TRBJ2-5, with TRBD1 matching over 7 bases. TRBJ2-7 matches the DNA end more closely, so the J call is doubtful. In germline, CDR1 is MGHRA, CDR2 YSYEKL. CDR3 length equals 15 residues.